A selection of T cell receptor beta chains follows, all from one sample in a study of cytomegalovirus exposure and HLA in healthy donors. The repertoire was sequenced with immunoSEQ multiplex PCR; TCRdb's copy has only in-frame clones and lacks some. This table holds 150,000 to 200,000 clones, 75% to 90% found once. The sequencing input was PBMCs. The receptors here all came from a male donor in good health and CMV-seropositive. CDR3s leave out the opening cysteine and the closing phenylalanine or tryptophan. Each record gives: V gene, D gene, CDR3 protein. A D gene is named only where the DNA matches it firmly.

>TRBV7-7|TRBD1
ASSSQRGRGQGFHEQF
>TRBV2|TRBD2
ACSGLGENTGELF
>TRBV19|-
ASSKTASNQPQH
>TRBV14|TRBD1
ASSQETGTGGRQNIQY
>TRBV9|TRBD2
ASSVVAGADTQY
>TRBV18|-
ASSLTGLASSSYEQY
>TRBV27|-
ASAPWAGVQQY
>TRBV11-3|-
ASSLDRNRGRWGEQF
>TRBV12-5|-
ASGLVLGKLQETQY
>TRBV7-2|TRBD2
ASSPREGQETQY
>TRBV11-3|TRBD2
ASSQTSGINEQF
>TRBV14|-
ASSQERVGGMNTEAF
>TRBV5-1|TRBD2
ASSTSSGKIADTQY
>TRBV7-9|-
ASLDLNTEAF
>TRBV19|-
ASSNRDWNTEAF
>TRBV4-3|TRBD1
ASSQEVGQGAGQF
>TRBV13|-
ASSLGGTTVSYEQY
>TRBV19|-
ASNQAGAYEQY
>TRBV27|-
ASSFLVSPSYEQY
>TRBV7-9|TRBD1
ASSLPTGGEGETQY
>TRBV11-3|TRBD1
ASSPDRAYEQY
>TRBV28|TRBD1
ASSPGGTGGDEPQH
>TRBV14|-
ASSPYLGRDGTDTQY
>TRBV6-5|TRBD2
ASSYSGGRAREQY
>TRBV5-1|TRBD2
ASSYLAGVDNEQF
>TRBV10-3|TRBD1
AISGRQGADLNTEAF
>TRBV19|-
ASSIPRWYGNTEAF
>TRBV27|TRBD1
ASSPYRGYEQY
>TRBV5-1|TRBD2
ASSFGLAGTDNEQF
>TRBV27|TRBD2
ASTHPGLAGRGGTGELF
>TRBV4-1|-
ASSHMDSSYEQY
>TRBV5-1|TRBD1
ASSLVAGGDYGYT
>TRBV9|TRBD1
ASSVGGTGAMRSSYNEQF
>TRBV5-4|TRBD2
ASSRLLAGRGYEQY
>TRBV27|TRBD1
ASSLVDRGSYEQY
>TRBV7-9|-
ASSPTGNTEAF
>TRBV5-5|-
ASSLEIGSVIYNEQF
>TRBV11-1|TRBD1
ATSGQGGPEAF